The text below deals with one T cell receptor (beta chain). Germline CDR1 and CDR2: SNHLY and FYNNEI. V lost 3 bases and J lost 7; bases outside the gene matches: 7. This CDR3 spans 15 amino acids. Unsorted whole blood yielded blood RNA, and germline DNA was extracted as well. The sample comes from a study of tumor-infiltrating lymphocytes in primary liver carcinoma. Overall study context: Samples returned roughly 3.5 to 7.13 million productive TCRbeta reads, a yield that was similar across tissue types.

TCR beta cDNA came from 400 to 500 ng total RNA, primed with a constant-region primer. Slightly modified ARM-PCR, run as three nested multiplex PCR rounds, produced the TCR beta libraries. The first two PCR rounds used TRBV1-TRBV30 forward primers with a C-beta reverse primer, 9 to 10 cycles each. Each CDR3 protein gets one entry after TCRdb re-called the multiplex PCR reads with MiXCR. Here the sample spans fewer than 400,000 distinct CDR3 sequences, about 50% being singletons. This TCR came from a woman aged 30 to 39 with primary liver carcinoma and hepatitis B virus infection. V and J are TRBV2 and TRBJ2-1; 9 bases map to TRBD1. Sequenced input: peripheral blood. The CDR3 DNA sequence: TGTGCCAGCAGTGATGTACAGGGGGCGCGGAATGAGCAGTTCTTC. The encoded protein is CASSDVQGARNEQFF.